The 26 T cell receptor beta chains below were found in one sample sequenced in a study of blood T cell repertoires in COVID-19. The repertoire was sequenced with immunoSEQ multiplex PCR; TCRdb's copy has only in-frame clones and lacks some. The sample carries 130,000 or so clones, about 80% recorded once. Sequenced sample: peripheral blood. The receptors were sampled from an elderly woman with acute or convalescent COVID-19.

The chain uses TRBV5-1 and TRBJ2-2; 7 bases are shared with TRBD2. CDR1 SGHRS and CDR2 YFSETQ come from the germline V gene. This CDR3 is 15 amino acids long. V trimming: 4 bases; J trimming: 5 bases; junction bases outside the gene matches: 8. The CDR3 DNA reads TGCGCCAGCAGCCCCCGGGGGGAATGGACCGGGGAGCTGTTTTTT. Protein sequence: CASSPRGEWTGELFF.

V and J are TRBV7-2 and TRBJ2-1; TRBD2 matches at 9 bases. V lost 3 bases and J lost 5; bases outside the gene matches: 11. The length of the CDR3 is 17 residues. Germline lookup yields CDR1 SGHTA and CDR2 FQGNSA. The CDR3 here is CASSFGTSRGVDNEQFF. For the CDR3, the DNA is TGTGCCAGCAGCTTCGGGACTAGCCGGGGCGTGGACAATGAGCAGTTCTTC.

The chain carries TRBV2 and TRBJ1-5; weak D call: TRBD1 (6 bases). V was clipped by 7 bases and J by 7 bases, with 14 bases between them. The V gene's germline CDR1 is SNHLY and CDR2 FYNNEI. The CDR3 is made up of 13 amino acids. The CDR3, as DNA: TGTGCCAGCAACTACAGGGAGGGGCAGCCCCAGCATTTT. Translation: CASNYREGQPQHF.

V gene TRBV24-1 combines with J gene TRBJ1-5; the D is unclear. The germline V and J ends were trimmed by 0 bases and 2 bases, with 4 bases remaining between them. Germline CDR1 and CDR2: KGHDR and SFDVKD. The CDR3 is 14 residues long. This CDR3 reads CATSDLEGNQPQHF. CDR3 coding DNA: TGTGCCACCAGTGATTTGGAGGGCAATCAGCCCCAGCATTTT.

This clone was counted between two and nine times. The V and J genes are TRBV7-2 and TRBJ1-6; unclear D gene. Trimming removed 2 bases from V and 7 bases from J, with 12 bases in between. The germline V gene has CDR1 SGHTA and CDR2 FQGNSA. This CDR3 is built from 15 residues. CDR3 protein: CASSLNRGINSPLHF. CDR3 bases: TGTGCCAGCAGCTTAAATCGGGGAATAAATTCACCCCTCCACTTT.

The gene calls are TRBV7-3 and TRBJ1-1; 10 bases map to TRBD1. Trimming removed 6 bases from V and 5 bases from J; junction bases left unmatched: 9. Germline loops: CDR1 SGHTA, CDR2 FQGTGA. The CDR3 has 15 amino acids. CDR3 DNA: TGTGCCAGCAGTCCTACCGGGACAGGGGTGACTGAAGCTTTCTTT. As protein: CASSPTGTGVTEAFF.

This chain links TRBV7-8 with TRBJ1-5; D might be TRBD1 (6 bases). The CDR3 sequence is 14 residues long. From germline, CDR1 is SGHVS and CDR2 FQNEAQ. With 5 bases removed from V and 4 bases from J, the gap between germline ends came to 12 bases. CDR3 loop: CASSRTGPNQPQHF. CDR3 in DNA: TGTGCCAGCAGCAGAACAGGGCCAAATCAGCCCCAGCATTTT.

This chain connects TRBV7-9 to TRBJ1-4; 7 positions match TRBD1. CDR1 is SEHNR and CDR2 is FQNEAQ in the germline V gene (reference sequence). The length of the CDR3 is 14 residues. The V and J ends lost 3 bases and 6 bases, in that order; junction bases with no gene match: 4. The CDR3 sequence is CASSFGTVHEKLFF. In DNA, the CDR3 is TGTGCCAGCAGCTTTGGGACAGTTCATGAAAAACTGTTTTTT. The full variable domain, in which reference TRBV7-9 and TRBJ1-4 provide the parts outside the CDR3, is DTGVSQNPRHKITKRGQNVTFRCDPISEHNRLYWYRQTLGQGPEFLTYFQNEAQLEKSRLLSDRFSAERPKGSFSTLEIQRTEQGDSAMYLCASSFGTVHEKLFFGSGTQLSVL.

This rearrangement joins TRBV19 to TRBJ2-2, with 8 bases that match TRBD1. The CDR3 sequence is 15 residues long. Germline loops: CDR1 LNHDA, CDR2 SQIVND (reference sequence). V shed 3 bases, J shed 5 bases, and the junction held 5 bases outside the gene matches. The CDR3 DNA follows: TGTGCCAGTAGTATTCGGACAGGGAGGACCGGGGAGCTGTTTTTT. Translating gives CASSIRTGRTGELFF.

This chain uses TRBV19 with TRBJ1-5, with 8 bases identical to TRBD1. The V and J ends lost 1 base and 4 bases, in that order; junction bases with no gene match: 3. Per the germline V gene, CDR1 is LNHDA and CDR2 is SQIVND (reference sequence). The CDR3 spans 15 residues. In DNA, the CDR3 is TGTGCCAGTAGTATAGTAGGGGACAGGAATCAGCCCCAGCATTTT. Translated: CASSIVGDRNQPQHF. Based on the CDR3 plus reference TRBV19 and TRBJ1-5, the full variable domain is DGGITQSPKYLFRKEGQNVTLSCEQNLNHDAMYWYRQDPGQGLRLIYYSQIVNDFQKGDIAEGYSVSREKKESFPLTVTSAQKNPTAFYLCASSIVGDRNQPQHFGDGTRLSIL.

This clone was seen only once. The chain carries TRBV2 and TRBJ1-4; D is perhaps TRBD1 (5 bases). In germline, CDR1 is SNHLY, CDR2 FYNNEI. The V gene lost 3 bases and the J gene lost 6 bases, with 14 bases spanning the gap. The CDR3 is made up of 15 amino acids. CDR3 residues: CASSDSSGWDEKLFF. In DNA form, the CDR3 reads TGTGCCAGCAGTGACTCGTCAGGGTGGGATGAAAAACTGTTTTTT. Drawing the rest from reference TRBV2 and TRBJ1-4, the complete variable domain is EPEVTQTPSHQVTQMGQEVILRCVPISNHLYFYWYRQILGQKVEFLVSFYNNEISEKSEIFDDQFSVERPDGSNFTLKIRSTKLEDSAMYFCASSDSSGWDEKLFFGSGTQLSVL.

The rearrangement uses TRBV7-9 and TRBJ1-2; no definite D call. Trimming removed 1 base at V and 4 bases at J, with 13 bases between. CDR3 length: 15 residues. Germline lookup yields CDR1 SEHNR and CDR2 FQNEAQ (reference sequence). CDR3 in DNA: TGTGCCAGCAGCTTAGGAGATAAAATGAGCTATGGCTACACCTTC. It yields the protein CASSLGDKMSYGYTF.

This chain connects TRBV12-3 or TRBV12-4 to TRBJ1-1; D remains unclear. Trimming took off 6 bases at V and 2 bases at J, with 7 bases between the two ends. This CDR3 contains 12 residues. The DNA for the CDR3 is TGTGCCAGCAGCCCCCTCAACACTGAAGCTTTCTTT. Amino acids: CASSPLNTEAFF.

The V gene is TRBV4-1, the J gene TRBJ1-2, with D possibly being TRBD1 (6 bases). Deletions cut 3 bases from V and 6 bases from J, with 14 bases between. The CDR3 runs 14 residues. Germline V lookup: CDR1 MGHRA, CDR2 YSYEKL. DNA for the CDR3: TGCGCCAGCAGCCATTATACAGGGAAGGATGGCTACACCTTC. This gives the protein CASSHYTGKDGYTF.

In its sample, this clone was seen once. This sequence joins TRBV9 and TRBJ2-7; TRBD1 might be the D (7 bases). CDR1 is SGDLS, CDR2 YYNGEE, per germline. The ends were cut back, 3 bases at V and 0 bases at J, with 13 bases in the middle. The CDR3 loop spans 15 amino acids. CDR3 amino acids: CASSAGAGGSYEQYF. The CDR3 DNA sequence: TGTGCCAGCAGCGCGGGAGCAGGGGGCTCCTACGAGCAGTACTTC.

The chain uses TRBV19 and TRBJ2-3, with TRBD1 identical over 9 bases. CDR1 and CDR2 from the germline V gene are LNHDA and SQIVND (reference sequence). Trimming at V came to 5 bases and at J to 6 bases, leaving 9 bases not matched to a gene. The CDR3 covers 15 residues. The CDR3 sequence: CASSPGTGLGDTQYF. In nucleotides, the CDR3 is TGTGCCAGTAGTCCCGGGACAGGGTTAGGGGATACGCAGTATTTT. Full variable domain (remainder filled in from reference TRBV19 and TRBJ2-3): DGGITQSPKYLFRKEGQNVTLSCEQNLNHDAMYWYRQDPGQGLRLIYYSQIVNDFQKGDIAEGYSVSREKKESFPLTVTSAQKNPTAFYLCASSPGTGLGDTQYFGPGTRLTVL.

The rearrangement joins TRBV6-4 to TRBJ2-1; D might be TRBD2 (6 bases). CDR1 MRHNA and CDR2 SNTAGT come from the germline V gene. Deletions cut 6 bases from V and 9 bases from J, with 15 bases between. The CDR3 contains 13 residues. The DNA of the CDR3 is TGTGCCAGCAGAAGGGCCCGGGGAGGTGAGCAGTTCTTC. This sequence encodes CASRRARGGEQFF.

This clone occurred a few times. This chain joins TRBV5-1 and TRBJ2-1; 12 bases map to TRBD2. Germline values: CDR1 SGHRS, CDR2 YFSETQ. The CDR3 totals 17 residues. V shed 2 bases, J shed 8 bases, and the junction held 11 bases outside the gene matches. The CDR3 region has the DNA TGCGCCAGCAGCTTTGCTAGCGGGGGGGCCGTTAGTGATGAGCAGTTCTTC. Encoded protein: CASSFASGGAVSDEQFF. Full variable domain (outside the CDR3, taken from reference TRBV5-1 and TRBJ2-1): KAGVTQTPRYLIKTRGQQVTLSCSPISGHRSVSWYQQTPGQGLQFLFEYFSETQRNKGNFPGRFSGRQFSNSRSEMNVSTLELGDSALYLCASSFASGGAVSDEQFFGPGTRLTVL.

The chain links TRBV5-1 to TRBJ1-3, with a tentative D call TRBD1 (6 bases). This CDR3 has 14 amino acids. Trimming left V 4 bases short and J 5 bases short, with 13 bases between. CDR1 is SGHRS, CDR2 YFSETQ, per germline. DNA for the CDR3: TGCGCCAGCAGCCCCGGGGACACCAGAAACACCATATATTTT. Its translation is CASSPGDTRNTIYF.

The rearrangement joins TRBV3-1 (or the pseudogene TRBV3-2) to TRBJ1-3, with a weak D call TRBD1 (5 bases). Trimming took off 0 bases at V and 6 bases at J, with 15 bases between the two ends. The CDR3 loop spans 16 amino acids. Germline-derived CDR1 and CDR2 are LGHDT and YNNKEL (reference sequence). Here the CDR3 DNA reads TGTGCCAGCAGCCAAGATAAGGGGTATCGGCAAAACACCATATATTTT. It specifies CASSQDKGYRQNTIYF.

This rearrangement joins TRBV5-1 to TRBJ2-5; 8 nucleotides line up with TRBD2. From germline, CDR1 is SGHRS and CDR2 YFSETQ. CDR3 length: 18 residues. Trimming cost V 4 bases and J 4 bases; bases outside gene matches: 18. CDR3 DNA sequence: TGCGCCAGCAGCCCGGGATTTACTAGCGGCCCCGAGGTAGAGACCCAGTACTTC. It translates to CASSPGFTSGPEVETQYF. Combining the CDR3 with reference TRBV5-1 and TRBJ2-5 gives the whole variable domain KAGVTQTPRYLIKTRGQQVTLSCSPISGHRSVSWYQQTPGQGLQFLFEYFSETQRNKGNFPGRFSGRQFSNSRSEMNVSTLELGDSALYLCASSPGFTSGPEVETQYFGPGTRLLVL.

This chain joins TRBV7-3 and TRBJ1-2, with 8 bases identical to TRBD1. The CDR3 spans 15 residues. V shed 4 bases and J 8 bases; nucleotides not matched to a gene: 12. Germline V lookup: CDR1 SGHTA, CDR2 FQGTGA. The CDR3 DNA is TGTGCCAGCAGCTCCTTGGCAGGGGGCGCGGGAGGCTACACCTTC. Residues: CASSSLAGGAGGYTF.

The chain couples TRBV18 to TRBJ2-7; no clear D gene. The CDR3 length is 14 residues. Trimming took off 0 bases at V and 0 bases at J, with 6 bases between the two ends. CDR1 KGHSH and CDR2 LQKENI come from the germline V gene. DNA of the CDR3: TGTGCCAGCTCACCACCGTCTTCCTCCTACGAGCAGTACTTC. Translation gives CASSPPSSSYEQYF.

The gene calls are TRBV15 and TRBJ1-5, with D tentatively TRBD1 (5 bases). Per the germline V gene, CDR1 is LNHNV and CDR2 is YYDKDF (reference sequence). V was cut by 3 bases and J by 5 bases, with 14 bases left in between. The CDR3 spans 15 residues. The CDR3 sequence: CATSSPMRGYQPQHF. The CDR3 DNA reads as TGTGCCACCAGCAGCCCCATGCGGGGGTATCAGCCCCAGCATTTT.

In this sample, this clone turned up once. The DNA of the CDR3 is TGTGCCAGCAGCTTGGGTCAGGGGCAGTTCACAGATACGCAGTATTTT. Translation: CASSLGQGQFTDTQYF. This chain connects TRBV11-2 to TRBJ2-3, with D possibly matching TRBD1 (6 bases). Germline V lookup: CDR1 SGHAT, CDR2 FQNNGV. V was cut by 3 bases and J by 2 bases, with 15 bases left in between. This CDR3 contains 16 residues. Combining the CDR3 with reference TRBV11-2 and TRBJ2-3 gives the whole variable domain EAGVAQSPRYKIIEKRQSVAFWCNPISGHATLYWYQQILGQGPKLLIQFQNNGVVDDSQLPKDRFSAERLKGVDSTLKIQPAKLEDSAVYLCASSLGQGQFTDTQYFGPGTRLTVL.

With respect to this clone: Other DNA sequences within the sample encode an identical CDR3. V gene TRBV7-2 combines with J gene TRBJ2-3; D gene unclear. This CDR3 is built from 14 residues. The ends were cut back, 1 base at V and 6 bases at J, with 11 bases in the middle. The germline V gene has CDR1 SGHTA and CDR2 FQGNSA. The CDR3 is CASSLGASTDTQYF. The CDR3 DNA reads TGTGCCAGCAGCTTAGGGGCCTCCACCGATACGCAGTATTTT.